This T cell receptor (beta chain) was observed in a study of sequential checkpoint blockade in melanoma (dated by TCRdb to between 2017 and 2020). Broadly, across the study: Patients were assigned by 1:1 randomization to either first-line nivolumab followed by ipilimumab (arm A) or ipilimumab followed by nivolumab (arm B). Both trial sequences were followed by maintenance nivolumab.

Beyond this particular receptor, the publication reports: Larger, independent patient cohorts are needed to validate the response-prediction model that combines TCR metrics and mutation burden.

The sample's treatment or condition label is to be understood as: randomized to nivolumab then ipilimumab (arm A) or the reverse (arm B). No trial patient had received prior DNA-damaging chemotherapy. A FACS Aria II flow cytometer was used to sort live CD3+CD8+ cells that were negative for CD19 and CD56 from thawed PBMCs. Samples were obtained from patients with melanoma enrolled in CheckMate 064, a randomized, open-label phase II trial of sequential checkpoint blockade. Peripheral blood mononuclear cells were collected by leukapheresis, purified using Ficoll-Paque, and frozen in human serum containing roughly 10% DMSO. Immediately after sorting, the purity of sorted blood CD3+CD8+ cells was verified to be >95%, after which DNA was extracted. As to this clone: Its antigen is not yet known. Nothing much larger sits one base from this clone, and base qualities are not available.

The germline ends are 12 bases apart after V is trimmed by 0 bases and J by 2 bases. The CDR3 runs 15 amino acids, cysteine and phenylalanine included. Only the CDR3 region is kept as DNA, spanning 45 bases read in frame from base 1. The germline V gene encodes CDR1 SGHNT and CDR2 YYREEE (reference sequence). The immunoSEQ Assay was used to immunosequence TCRbeta CDR3 regions from genomic DNA. Before high-throughput sequencing, the genomic DNA was amplified using bias-controlled multiplex PCR. Per the source publication's procedure: To quantify the absolute abundance of each unique TCRbeta CDR3 region, the sequences were collapsed and filtered. Clonality, defined as 1 minus Pielou's evenness, was calculated using only productive rearrangements. A previously published method was used to identify clones with significantly greater frequencies in on-treatment samples than in baseline samples. Imported from immuneACCESS, the table was reduced by TCRdb to in-frame sequences with V and J called. These copies leave out some clones; in studies compared against another copy, an unresolved V gene accounts for under half, and the cause of the remainder is not known. Clone size and the V and J calls come from that table; the DNA yielded D and trimming. The sample table shows some 20,000 clones, and approximately 79% are seen once. Around 30% of the sample is taken by the ten largest.

This chain joins TRBV5-4 to TRBJ2-7; TRBD2 might be the D gene, on 5 matching bases. The sequences come from CD8+ T cells sorted from blood (inferred from file names), collected from a patient given nivolumab and ipilimumab in sequence. The clonotype was recovered from a human donor with melanoma. CDR3 protein: CASSLGLAIAYEQYF. The DNA reads TGTGCCAGCAGCTTGGGGCTAGCAATAGCCTACGAGCAGTACTTC.